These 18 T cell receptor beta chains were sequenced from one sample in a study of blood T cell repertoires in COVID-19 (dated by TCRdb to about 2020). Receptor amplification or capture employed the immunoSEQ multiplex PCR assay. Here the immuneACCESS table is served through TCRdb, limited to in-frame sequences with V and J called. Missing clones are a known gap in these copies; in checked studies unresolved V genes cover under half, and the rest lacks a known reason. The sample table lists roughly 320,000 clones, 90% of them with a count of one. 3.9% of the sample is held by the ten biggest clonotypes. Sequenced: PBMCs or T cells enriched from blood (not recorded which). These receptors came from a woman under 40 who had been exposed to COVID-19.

This CDR3 reads CASRPTPGLAGYYEQYF. The CDR3 DNA reads as TGCGCCAGCAGACCCACCCCGGGACTAGCGGGGTACTACGAGCAGTACTTC. The V gene is TRBV4-1, the J gene TRBJ2-7; 13 bases align to TRBD2. From germline, CDR1 is MGHRA and CDR2 YSYEKL. This CDR3 contains 17 residues. The V gene end was trimmed by 6 bases and the J gene end by 3 bases; junction bases not matched to a gene: 11.

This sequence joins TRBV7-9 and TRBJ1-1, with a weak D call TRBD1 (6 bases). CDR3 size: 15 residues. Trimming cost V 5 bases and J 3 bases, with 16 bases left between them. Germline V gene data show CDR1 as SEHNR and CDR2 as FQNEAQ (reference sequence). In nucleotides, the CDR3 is TGTGCCAGCAGCACCCAACAGGGAATGGACACTGAAGCTTTCTTT. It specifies CASSTQQGMDTEAFF.

Here the CDR3 reads CASSLGRQTTNEKLFF. The CDR3 nucleotides read TGCGCCAGCAGCTTGGGGAGGCAAACAACTAATGAAAAACTGTTTTTT. J is TRBJ1-4 and V is TRBV5-1; no clear D gene. Germline loops: CDR1 SGHRS, CDR2 YFSETQ. The CDR3 is 16 residues long. V shed 0 bases and J shed 0 bases, with 9 bases lying between them.

In DNA, the CDR3 is TGTGCCAGCAGTTGGGACAGCACCTACGAGCAGTACTTC. Protein sequence: CASSWDSTYEQYF. The chain carries TRBV2 and TRBJ2-7; 7 bases fit TRBD1. The junction had 3 bases not matched to a gene; V was cut back by 5 bases and J by 2 bases. Germline values: CDR1 SNHLY, CDR2 FYNNEI. The CDR3 runs 13 residues. The whole variable domain, filled in from reference TRBV2 and TRBJ2-7, reads EPEVTQTPSHQVTQMGQEVILRCVPISNHLYFYWYRQILGQKVEFLVSFYNNEISEKSEIFDDQFSVERPDGSNFTLKIRSTKLEDSAMYFCASSWDSTYEQYFGPGTRLTVT.

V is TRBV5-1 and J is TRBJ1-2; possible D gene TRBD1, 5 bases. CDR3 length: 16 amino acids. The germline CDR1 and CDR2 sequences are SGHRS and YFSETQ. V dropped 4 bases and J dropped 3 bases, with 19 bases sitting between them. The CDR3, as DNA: TGCGCCAGCAGCCCCACCATCGGGCAGGGCGACTATGGCTACACCTTC. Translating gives CASSPTIGQGDYGYTF.

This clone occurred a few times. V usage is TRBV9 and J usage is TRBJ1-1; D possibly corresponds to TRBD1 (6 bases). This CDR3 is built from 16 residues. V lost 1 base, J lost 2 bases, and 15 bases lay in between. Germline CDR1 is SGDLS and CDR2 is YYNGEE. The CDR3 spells CASSVKIGGANTEAFF. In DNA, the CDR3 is TGTGCCAGCAGCGTAAAGATAGGGGGAGCTAACACTGAAGCTTTCTTT. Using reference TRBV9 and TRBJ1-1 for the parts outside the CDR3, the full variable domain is DSGVTQTPKHLITATGQRVTLRCSPRSGDLSVYWYQQSLDQGLQFLIQYYNGEERAKGNILERFSAQQFPDLHSELNLSSLELGDSALYFCASSVKIGGANTEAFFGQGTRLTVV.

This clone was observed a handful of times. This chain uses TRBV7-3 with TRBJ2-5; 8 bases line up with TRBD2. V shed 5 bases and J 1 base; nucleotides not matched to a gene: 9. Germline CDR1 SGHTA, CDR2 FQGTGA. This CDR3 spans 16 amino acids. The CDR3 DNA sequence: TGTGCCAGCAGCCTAGGGGCAAGCGGGGGCCAAGAGACCCAGTACTTC. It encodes CASSLGASGGQETQYF.

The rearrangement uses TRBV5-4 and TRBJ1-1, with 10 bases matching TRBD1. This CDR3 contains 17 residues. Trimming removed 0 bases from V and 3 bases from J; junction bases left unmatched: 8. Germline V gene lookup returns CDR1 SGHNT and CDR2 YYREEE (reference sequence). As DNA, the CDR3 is TGTGCCAGCAGCTTGGCTGTGGGCGGGACAGGGGACACTGAAGCTTTCTTT. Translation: CASSLAVGGTGDTEAFF.

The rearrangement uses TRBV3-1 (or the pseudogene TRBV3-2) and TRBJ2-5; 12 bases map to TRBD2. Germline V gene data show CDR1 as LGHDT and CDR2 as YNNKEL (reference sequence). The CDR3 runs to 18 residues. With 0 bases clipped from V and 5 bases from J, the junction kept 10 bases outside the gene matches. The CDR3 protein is CASSQDPSGGAMWETQYF. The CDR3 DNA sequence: TGTGCCAGCAGCCAAGATCCTAGCGGGGGGGCCATGTGGGAGACCCAGTACTTC.

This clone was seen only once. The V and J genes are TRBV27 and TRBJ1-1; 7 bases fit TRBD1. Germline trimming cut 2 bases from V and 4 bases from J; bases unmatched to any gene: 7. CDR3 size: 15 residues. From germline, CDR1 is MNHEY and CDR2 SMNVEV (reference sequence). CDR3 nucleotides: TGTGCCAGCAGTTTAACAGGCAGGGGGGTCACTGAAGCTTTCTTT. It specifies CASSLTGRGVTEAFF.

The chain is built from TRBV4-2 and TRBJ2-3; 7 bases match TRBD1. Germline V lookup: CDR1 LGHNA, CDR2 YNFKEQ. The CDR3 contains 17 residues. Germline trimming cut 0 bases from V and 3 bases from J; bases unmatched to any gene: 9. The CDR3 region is CASSQDIKGARTDTQYF. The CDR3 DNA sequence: TGTGCCAGCAGCCAAGATATCAAGGGGGCAAGGACAGATACGCAGTATTTT.

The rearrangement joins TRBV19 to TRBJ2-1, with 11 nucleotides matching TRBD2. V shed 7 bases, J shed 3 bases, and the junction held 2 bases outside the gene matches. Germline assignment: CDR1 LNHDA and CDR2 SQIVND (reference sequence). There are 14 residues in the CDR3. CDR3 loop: CASKTSGGYNEQFF. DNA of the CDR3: TGTGCCAGTAAAACTAGCGGGGGCTACAATGAGCAGTTCTTC.

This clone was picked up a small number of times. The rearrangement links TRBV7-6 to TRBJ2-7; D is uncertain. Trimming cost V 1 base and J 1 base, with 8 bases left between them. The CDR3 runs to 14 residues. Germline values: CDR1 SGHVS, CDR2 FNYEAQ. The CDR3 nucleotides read TGTGCCAGCAGCTTAGGAGGTGGGTCCTACGAGCAGTACTTC. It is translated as CASSLGGGSYEQYF.

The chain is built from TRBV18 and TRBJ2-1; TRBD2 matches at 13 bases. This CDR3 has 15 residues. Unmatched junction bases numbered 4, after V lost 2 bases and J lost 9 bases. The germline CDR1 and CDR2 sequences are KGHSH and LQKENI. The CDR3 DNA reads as TGTGCCAGCTCACCAGGACTAGCGGGGGCAGGTGAGCAGTTCTTC. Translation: CASSPGLAGAGEQFF. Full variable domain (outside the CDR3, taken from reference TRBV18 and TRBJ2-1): NAGVMQNPRHLVRRRGQEARLRCSPMKGHSHVYWYRQLPEEGLKFMVYLQKENIIDESGMPKERFSAEFPKEGPSILRIQQVVRGDSAAYFCASSPGLAGAGEQFFGPGTRLTVL.

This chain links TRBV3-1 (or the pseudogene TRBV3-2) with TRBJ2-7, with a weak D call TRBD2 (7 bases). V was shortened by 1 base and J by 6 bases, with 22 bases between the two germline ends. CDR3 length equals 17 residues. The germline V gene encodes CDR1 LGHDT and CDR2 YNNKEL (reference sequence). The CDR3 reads CASSQVGFAGAPLEQYF. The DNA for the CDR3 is TGTGCCAGCAGCCAAGTGGGATTTGCGGGGGCCCCACTCGAGCAGTACTTC.

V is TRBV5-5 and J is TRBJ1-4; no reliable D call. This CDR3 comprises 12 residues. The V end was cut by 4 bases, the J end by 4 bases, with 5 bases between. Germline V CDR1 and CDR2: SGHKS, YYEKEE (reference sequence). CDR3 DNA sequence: TGTGCCAGCAGCCGGAGTAATGAAAAACTGTTTTTT. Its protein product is CASSRSNEKLFF.

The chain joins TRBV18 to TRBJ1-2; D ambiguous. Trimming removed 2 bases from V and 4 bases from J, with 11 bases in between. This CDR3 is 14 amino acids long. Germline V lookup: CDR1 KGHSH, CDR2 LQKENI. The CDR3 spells CASSPGGIPYGYTF. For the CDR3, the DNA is TGTGCCAGCTCACCAGGAGGCATCCCCTATGGCTACACCTTC.

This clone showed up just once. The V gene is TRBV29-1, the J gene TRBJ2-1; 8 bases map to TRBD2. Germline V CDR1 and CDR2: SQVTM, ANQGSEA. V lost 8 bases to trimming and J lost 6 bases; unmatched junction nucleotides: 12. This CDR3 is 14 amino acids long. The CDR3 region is CSPTLGLATNEQFF. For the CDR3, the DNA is TGCAGCCCCACCTTAGGACTAGCCACCAATGAGCAGTTCTTC.